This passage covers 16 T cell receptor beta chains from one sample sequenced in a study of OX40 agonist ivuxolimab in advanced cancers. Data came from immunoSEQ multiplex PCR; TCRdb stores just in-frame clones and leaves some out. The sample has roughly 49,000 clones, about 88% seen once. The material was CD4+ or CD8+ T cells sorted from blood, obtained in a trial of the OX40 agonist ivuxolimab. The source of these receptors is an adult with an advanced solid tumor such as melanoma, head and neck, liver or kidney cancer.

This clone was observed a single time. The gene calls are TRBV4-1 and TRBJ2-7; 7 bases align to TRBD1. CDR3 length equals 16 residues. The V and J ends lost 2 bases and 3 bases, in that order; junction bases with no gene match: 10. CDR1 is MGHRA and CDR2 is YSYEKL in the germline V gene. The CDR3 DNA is TGCGCCAGCAGCCAACCCTTGACAGGGCGCTTCTACGAGCAGTACTTC. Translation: CASSQPLTGRFYEQYF.

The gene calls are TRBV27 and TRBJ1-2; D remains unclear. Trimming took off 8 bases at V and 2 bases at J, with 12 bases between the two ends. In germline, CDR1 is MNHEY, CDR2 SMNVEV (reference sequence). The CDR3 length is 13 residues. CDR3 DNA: TGTGCCAGCGGGTCTGAAAGGAACTATGGCTACACCTTC. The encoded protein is CASGSERNYGYTF.

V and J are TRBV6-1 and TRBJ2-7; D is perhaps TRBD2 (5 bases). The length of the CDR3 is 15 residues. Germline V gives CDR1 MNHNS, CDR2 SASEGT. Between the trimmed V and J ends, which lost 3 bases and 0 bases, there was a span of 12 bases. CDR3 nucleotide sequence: TGTGCCAGCAGTGACCCCCAGCGGAGCTCCTACGAGCAGTACTTC. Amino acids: CASSDPQRSSYEQYF.

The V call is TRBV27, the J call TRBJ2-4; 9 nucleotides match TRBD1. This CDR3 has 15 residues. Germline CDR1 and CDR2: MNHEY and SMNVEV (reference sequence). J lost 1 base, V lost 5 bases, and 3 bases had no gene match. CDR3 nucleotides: TGTGCCAGCAGTGGGACAGGGACGGCCAAAAACATTCAGTACTTC. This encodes CASSGTGTAKNIQYF.

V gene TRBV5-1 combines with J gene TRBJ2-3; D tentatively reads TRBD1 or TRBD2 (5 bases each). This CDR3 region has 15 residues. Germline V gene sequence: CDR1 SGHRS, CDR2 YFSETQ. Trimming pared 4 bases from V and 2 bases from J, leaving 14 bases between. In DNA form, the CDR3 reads TGCGCCAGCAGCGTCTCCGGGACGAACACAGATACGCAGTATTTT. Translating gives CASSVSGTNTDTQYF.

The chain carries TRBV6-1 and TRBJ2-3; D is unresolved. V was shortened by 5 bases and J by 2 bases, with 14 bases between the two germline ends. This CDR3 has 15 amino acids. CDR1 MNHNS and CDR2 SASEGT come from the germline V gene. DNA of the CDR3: TGTGCCAGCAGTCTTGATCCAGCCTCCACAGATACGCAGTATTTT. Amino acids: CASSLDPASTDTQYF.

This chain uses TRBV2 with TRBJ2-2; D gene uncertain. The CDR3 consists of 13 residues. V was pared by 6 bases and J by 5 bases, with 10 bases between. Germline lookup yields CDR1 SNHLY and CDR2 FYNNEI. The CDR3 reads CASSPESTGELFF. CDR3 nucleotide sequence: TGTGCCAGCAGCCCCGAGTCGACCGGGGAGCTGTTTTTT.

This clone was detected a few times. CDR3 coding DNA: TGTGCCTGGAGCCAAGGACAGGGCCCGTCGGCTTTCTTT. It is translated as CAWSQGQGPSAFF. The chain joins TRBV30 to TRBJ1-1, with 8 bases matching TRBD1. CDR1 GTSNPN and CDR2 SVGIG come from the germline V gene (reference sequence). CDR3 length: 13 residues. V was pared by 3 bases and J by 11 bases, with 11 bases of the junction left unmatched.

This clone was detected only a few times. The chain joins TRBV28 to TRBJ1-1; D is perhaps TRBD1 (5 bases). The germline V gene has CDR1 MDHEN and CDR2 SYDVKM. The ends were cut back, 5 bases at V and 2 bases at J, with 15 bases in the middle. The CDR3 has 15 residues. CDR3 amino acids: CASSTPQGGNTEAFF. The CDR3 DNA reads TGTGCCAGCAGTACACCCCAGGGCGGAAACACTGAAGCTTTCTTT.

The CDR3 region has the DNA TGTGCCAGCAGTTTGACAGGGGGCCACAATCAGCCCCAGCATTTT. Translated: CASSLTGGHNQPQHF. The V call is TRBV6-5, the J call TRBJ1-5; 10 bases fit TRBD1. Trimming cost V 4 bases and J 3 bases; bases outside gene matches: 3. This CDR3 has 15 amino acids. CDR1 is MNHEY and CDR2 is SVGAGI in the germline V gene.

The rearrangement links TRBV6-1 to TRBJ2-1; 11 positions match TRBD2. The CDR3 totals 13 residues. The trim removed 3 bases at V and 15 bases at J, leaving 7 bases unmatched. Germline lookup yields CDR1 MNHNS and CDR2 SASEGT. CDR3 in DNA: TGTGCCAGCAGTGAGATGATAGCGGGAGGGCCGTTCTTC. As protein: CASSEMIAGGPFF.

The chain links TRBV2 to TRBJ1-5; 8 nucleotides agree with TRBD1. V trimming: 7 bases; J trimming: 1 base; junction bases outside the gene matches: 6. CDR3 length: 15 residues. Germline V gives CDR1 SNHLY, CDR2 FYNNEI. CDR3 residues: CASTEQGGSNQPQHF. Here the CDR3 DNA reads TGTGCCAGCACCGAACAGGGGGGAAGCAATCAGCCCCAGCATTTT.

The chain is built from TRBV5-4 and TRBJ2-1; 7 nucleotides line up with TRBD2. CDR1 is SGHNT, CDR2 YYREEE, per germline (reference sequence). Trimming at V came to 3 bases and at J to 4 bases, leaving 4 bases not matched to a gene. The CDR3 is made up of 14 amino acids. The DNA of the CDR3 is TGTGCCAGCAGCTACACTAGCGATTACAATGAGCAGTTCTTC. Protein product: CASSYTSDYNEQFF.

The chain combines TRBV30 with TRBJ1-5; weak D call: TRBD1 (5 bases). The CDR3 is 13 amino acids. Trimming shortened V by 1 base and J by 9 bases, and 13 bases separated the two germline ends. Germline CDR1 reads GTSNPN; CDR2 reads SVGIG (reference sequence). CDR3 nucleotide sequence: TGTGCCTGGAGTGCCCTCAGGGAGGGGCCCCAGCATTTT. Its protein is CAWSALREGPQHF.

DNA of the CDR3: TGCGCCAGCAGCCAAGATTGGTGGCATAGCAATCAGCCCCAGCATTTT. It encodes CASSQDWWHSNQPQHF. J is TRBJ1-5 and V is TRBV4-3; D is unclear. From germline, CDR1 is LGHNA and CDR2 YSLEER. The CDR3 extends over 16 amino acids. The V end was cut by 0 bases, the J end by 0 bases, with 9 bases between.

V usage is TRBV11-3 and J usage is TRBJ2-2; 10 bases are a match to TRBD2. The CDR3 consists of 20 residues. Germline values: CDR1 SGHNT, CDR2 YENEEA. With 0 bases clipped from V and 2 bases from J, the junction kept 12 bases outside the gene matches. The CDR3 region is CASSLDTWTSGGENTGELFF. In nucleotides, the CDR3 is TGTGCCAGCAGCTTAGATACTTGGACTAGCGGAGGGGAAAACACCGGGGAGCTGTTTTTT.